The rows below give T cell receptor beta chains drawn from one sample of a study of CD8+CD57+ T cells in acquired aplastic anemia. TCRdb passed the reads through MiXCR, listing each CDR3 protein once. The table lists approximately 200,000 distinct CDR3 sequences, roughly 64% of them singletons. Sequenced: sorted CD4+, CD8+, or CD8+CD57+ T cells (not recorded which) from PBMCs. The receptors were gathered from a human donor with severe aplastic anemia or a healthy control (not recorded which). Each CDR3 is given with its conserved first and last residue. Each record gives: J gene, clone size, D gene, V gene, CDR3 DNA, CDR3 protein. D genes are given only for firm matches. Size is stated for part of the rows, as once, few or many counts, or as a class when the clone is expanded.

TRBJ2-4 | once | NA | TRBV7-3 | TGTGCCAACCCTCGGGGGGCAAGTGACATTCAGTACTTC | CANPRGASDIQYF
TRBJ1-1 | NA | TRBD1 | TRBV10-3 | TGTGCCATCAGCCCGACAGGGACGAACACTGAAGCTTTCTTT | CAISPTGTNTEAFF
TRBJ1-1 | NA | NA | TRBV10-3 | TGTGCCATCAGTGCCCCTGGCAGGGTGGGCACTGAAGCTTTCTTT | CAISAPGRVGTEAFF
TRBJ2-3 | NA | NA | TRBV7-9 | TGTGCCAGCAGCTTATTGGTTGGGATGAGAGATACGCAGTATTTT | CASSLLVGMRDTQYF
TRBJ2-5 | NA | TRBD2 | TRBV10-1 | TGCGCCAGCAGTGACCAGACTAGCGGACAAGAGACCCAGTACTTC | CASSDQTSGQETQYF
TRBJ1-1 | NA | NA | TRBV12-5 | TGTGCCAGCAGTTTAGCGGGTCAACGCTATTCCCGAACTGAAGCTTTCTTT | CASSLAGQRYSRTEAFF
TRBJ1-5 | NA | NA | TRBV10-3 | TGTGCCACGCAGACAGGCGCTCTTAATCAGCCCCAGCATTTT | CATQTGALNQPQHF
TRBJ2-3 | many | TRBD2 | TRBV6-5 | TGTGCCAGCAGTTACGTGGCTAGCGGGGAATCAGATACGCAGTATTTT | CASSYVASGESDTQYF
TRBJ2-5 | few | TRBD1 | TRBV10-3 | TGTGCCATCAGTGTTGGCGGGACAGGGGGCGTCGAGACCCAGTACTTC | CAISVGGTGGVETQYF
TRBJ2-7 | NA | NA | TRBV5-5 | TGCGCCAGCAGCTTGGCCAGCGTTCCCGAGCAGTACTTC | CASSLASVPEQYF
TRBJ1-5 | few | NA | TRBV7-8 | TGTGCCAGCAGCGGGGAAAGCAATCAGCCCCAGCATTTT | CASSGESNQPQHF
TRBJ2-7 | NA | TRBD1 | TRBV2 | TGTGCCAGCAGTGAGGGACAGGGTGGGATTAACGAGCAGTACTTC | CASSEGQGGINEQYF
TRBJ1-4 | NA | NA | TRBV7-2 | TGTGCCAGCAGCTTAAGGTTAGGAGAAAAACTGTTTTTT | CASSLRLGEKLFF
TRBJ1-2 | NA | TRBD1 | TRBV7-9 | TGTGCCAGCAGCTCCGGGACAGTAAACGGCTACACCTTC | CASSSGTVNGYTF
TRBJ2-2 | NA | NA | TRBV24-1 | TGTGCCGGGTCCTCGGGCACCGGGGAGCTGTTTTTT | CAGSSGTGELFF
TRBJ1-2 | NA | NA | TRBV29-1 | TGCAGCGTTGCAGGAGGAGATGGCTATGGCTACACCTTC | CSVAGGDGYGYTF
TRBJ2-6 | NA | NA | TRBV6-6 | TGTGCCAGCAGTGGGATTAACAGGGCGGATGGTGGGGCCAACGTCCTGACTTTC | CASSGINRADGGANVLTF
TRBJ2-1 | NA | NA | TRBV7-9 | TGTGCCAGCAGCGATACTAGCAAGGTCTACAATGAGCAGTTCTTC | CASSDTSKVYNEQFF
TRBJ2-3 | many | NA | TRBV9 | TGTGCCAGCAGCGTAGAGACTCTTTCGGATACGCAGTATTTT | CASSVETLSDTQYF
TRBJ2-7 | few | NA | TRBV29-1 | TGCAGCGTTGAAGTCGGCGAGGACAGACTCTACGAGCAGTACTTC | CSVEVGEDRLYEQYF
TRBJ2-7 | NA | TRBD1 | TRBV14 | TGTGCCAGCAGCCAACCGAAGGACAGGGCCCTCCACGAGCAGTACTTC | CASSQPKDRALHEQYF
TRBJ1-5 | NA | NA | TRBV11-2 | TGTGCCAGCAGCTTAGGCGTGTCACCCCAGCATTTT | CASSLGVSPQHF
TRBJ2-1 | NA | TRBD2 | TRBV5-1 | TGCGCCAGCAGTGTGCTGGCGGGGGAGTCCAATGAGCAGTTCTTC | CASSVLAGESNEQFF
TRBJ1-5 | once | NA | TRBV19 | TGTGCCAGTAGACCCCGAGAGGGGGGCAATCAGCCCCAGCATTTT | CASRPREGGNQPQHF
TRBJ1-1 | many | NA | TRBV6-2/TRBV6-3 | TGTGCCAGCAATCCCGTTTTGAACACTGAAGCTTTCTTT | CASNPVLNTEAFF
TRBJ2-7 | NA | TRBD2 | TRBV25-1 | TGTGCCAGCAGTGAAGTCGGGGTAGCGGGAGGAGGTGAGCAGTACTTC | CASSEVGVAGGGEQYF
TRBJ2-1 | few | TRBD2 | TRBV6-1 | TGTGCCAGCAGCCCCGGGACTACCAATGAGCAGTTCTTC | CASSPGTTNEQFF
TRBJ1-1 | NA | TRBD1 | TRBV20-1 | TGCAGTGCTAGCCAGGGGGCAGTTGAAGCTTTCTTT | CSASQGAVEAFF
TRBJ1-1 | NA | TRBD1 | TRBV10-2 | TGCGCCAGCAGCGACAGGGATTACACTGAAGCTTTCTTT | CASSDRDYTEAFF
TRBJ2-7 | few | NA | TRBV20-1 | TGCAGTGCTAGTGGCGACAGTCTCCGGGGCGAGCAGTACTTC | CSASGDSLRGEQYF
TRBJ2-3 | NA | NA | TRBV7-9 | TGTGCCAGCAGCTCCCAGGGGGGGACTAGCACAGATACGCAGTATTTT | CASSSQGGTSTDTQYF
TRBJ1-1 | once | NA | TRBV7-6 | TGTGCCAGCAGGGACTCAGGGGCCACTGAAGCTTTCTTT | CASRDSGATEAFF
TRBJ2-7 | NA | TRBD1 | TRBV29-1 | TGCAGCGTTTCGATGGACAGGGCGTACGAGCAGTACTTC | CSVSMDRAYEQYF
TRBJ2-7 | many | TRBD2 | TRBV7-2 | TGTGCCAGCAGCTTTTGGCGGGGGGCCTACGAGCAGTACTTC | CASSFWRGAYEQYF
TRBJ2-7 | once | NA | TRBV20-1 | TGCAGTGCTAGGGGTTGGAAGTCCAACGGCCCCTACGAGCAGTACTTC | CSARGWKSNGPYEQYF
TRBJ1-2 | NA | NA | TRBV12-3/TRBV12-4 | TGTGCCAGCAGTTTAAAGAGAGCAGCGTACTATGGCTACACCTTC | CASSLKRAAYYGYTF
TRBJ2-7 | NA | NA | TRBV9 | TGTGCCGGCAGCGCGGGACAGCAGCACGAGCAGTACTTC | CAGSAGQQHEQYF
TRBJ1-3 | NA | NA | TRBV12-3/TRBV12-4 | TGTGCCAGCAGCCTCAGCGAGACTAGAAACACCATATATTTT | CASSLSETRNTIYF
TRBJ2-3 | NA | TRBD1 | TRBV7-6 | TGTGCCAGCAGCTCCCGGGACAGGCCCACAGATACGCAGTATTTT | CASSSRDRPTDTQYF
TRBJ1-2 | NA | NA | TRBV27 | TGTGCCAGCAGTTTGGAGAGGGGCGGCTATGGCTACACCTTC | CASSLERGGYGYTF
TRBJ1-5 | NA | NA | TRBV27 | TGTGCCAGCAGTCTCGGCCCCAATCAGCCCCAGCATTTT | CASSLGPNQPQHF
TRBJ2-3 | NA | TRBD2 | TRBV7-7 | TGTGCCAGCAGCCGGGAGGTGGGGGGGGGTCCAGATACGCAGTATTTT | CASSREVGGGPDTQYF
TRBJ2-1 | many | NA | TRBV19 | TGTGCCAGTAGTACGGAGCTAGGGGGCTCCTACAATGAGCAGTTCTTC | CASSTELGGSYNEQFF
TRBJ1-6 | NA | NA | TRBV19 | TGTGCCAGTAGAGAGGTCAAACGATCTTCACCCCTCCACTTT | CASREVKRSSPLHF
TRBJ1-5 | many | NA | TRBV19 | TGTGCCAGTACCCACGGTGGGAGCAATCAGCCCCAGCATTTT | CASTHGGSNQPQHF
TRBJ1-2 | NA | TRBD1 | TRBV7-9 | TGTGCCAGCAGCCGCCCCGGAGGGGTAGGGGGCGAGGGCTACACCTTC | CASSRPGGVGGEGYTF
TRBJ2-7 | few | NA | TRBV7-2 | TGTGCCAGCAGCTTATCGCAGGGCTACGAGCAGTACTTC | CASSLSQGYEQYF
TRBJ1-2 | NA | NA | TRBV6-2/TRBV6-3 | TGTGCCAGCAGTTACTCCGGGACGGGATTGAACTATGGCTACACCTTC | CASSYSGTGLNYGYTF
TRBJ1-1 | NA | NA | TRBV19 | TGTGCCAGTAGGGTAGGCAGCAAGAACACTGAAGCTTTCTTT | CASRVGSKNTEAFF
TRBJ2-5 | many | NA | TRBV14 | TGTGCCAGCTGCGAGACAGGAAGAACAAGGGAGACCCAGTACTTC | CASCETGRTRETQYF
TRBJ2-2 | NA | NA | TRBV24-1 | TGTGCCACCAGTATAGGAACGAACACCGGGGAGCTGTTTTTT | CATSIGTNTGELFF
TRBJ2-3 | once | NA | TRBV24-1 | TGTGCCACCAGTGGCTCTAGCACAGATACGCAGTATTTT | CATSGSSTDTQYF
TRBJ2-6 | NA | NA | TRBV25-1 | TGTGCCAGCAGTCGGAGGGCAGGGGAGGGCTCTGGGGTCAACGTCCTGACTTTC | CASSRRAGEGSGVNVLTF
TRBJ2-7 | many | NA | TRBV5-4 | TGTGCCAGCAGCCCCTGGGGGGTGGGTTGGAAGCAGTACTTC | CASSPWGVGWKQYF
TRBJ1-1 | NA | TRBD1 | TRBV15 | TGTGCCACCAGCCTGGGACAGACGATTGAAGCTTTCTTT | CATSLGQTIEAFF
TRBJ2-5 | once | NA | TRBV11-2 | TGTGCCAGCCGGGGACGGGGTGACGGTAACCTAGAGACCCAGTACTTC | CASRGRGDGNLETQYF
TRBJ2-2 | NA | TRBD1 | TRBV9 | TGTGCCAGCAGCGGATGGACAGGGGAGGACGAGCAGGTGACCGAAACCGGGGAGCTGTTTTTT | CASSGWTGEDEQVTETGELFF
TRBJ1-1 | NA | NA | TRBV7-2 | TGTGCCAGCAGCCTGACAGGTACCGCTTATGAAGCTTTCTTT | CASSLTGTAYEAFF
TRBJ2-5 | NA | TRBD2 | TRBV10-3 | TGTGCCACCGGGACTAGCGGGAGATCAGAGACCCAGTACTTC | CATGTSGRSETQYF